These T cell receptor beta chains were read from a single sample in a study of T cell changes during pregnancy in multiple sclerosis. TCRdb's table, derived via immunoSEQ multiplex PCR, lists solely in-frame clones and lacks some. The table includes about 85,000 clones, more than 85% detected once. The sequencing used peripheral blood, collected in the first trimester of pregnancy. The receptors originated from a female donor with multiple sclerosis, enrolled in a pregnancy study. Both conserved end residues are trimmed from each CDR3.

J: TRBJ2-1
V: TRBV6-4
length: 13
CDR3: ASSEGLAQGNEQF

J: TRBJ2-1
V: TRBV29-1
length: 12
CDR3: SGRYRGAYNEQF

J: TRBJ2-7
V: TRBV6-5
length: 14
CDR3: ASSYSNQGSSYEQY

J: TRBJ1-2
V: TRBV2
length: 11
CDR3: ASGSDAGMGYT

J: TRBJ2-1
V: TRBV2
length: 13
CDR3: ASRGDRGVSNEQF

J: TRBJ2-1
V: TRBV28
length: 15
CDR3: ASSLFRLAGVTNEQF

J: TRBJ1-2
V: TRBV6-5
length: 13
CDR3: ASSYSLILRGGYT

J: TRBJ2-1
V: TRBV19
length: 12
CDR3: ASRAWDSLNEQF

J: TRBJ1-6
V: TRBV12-5
length: 12
CDR3: ASGFGQGNSPLH

J: TRBJ2-5
V: TRBV7-9
length: 12
CDR3: ASSLNHGEETQY

J: TRBJ1-6
V: TRBV7-2
length: 12
CDR3: ASSLIGGNSPLH

J: TRBJ1-4
V: TRBV2
length: 15
CDR3: ASSGEPLRATNEKLF

J: TRBJ2-5
V: TRBV9
length: 11
CDR3: ASGLGPQETQY

J: TRBJ2-7
V: TRBV5-1
length: 13
CDR3: ASSSGLAGAYEQY

J: TRBJ2-5
V: TRBV6-1
length: 14
CDR3: ASSENHVGSRETQY

J: TRBJ2-3
V: TRBV18
length: 15
CDR3: ASSPPQAGGYTDTQY

J: TRBJ2-1
V: TRBV27
length: 11
CDR3: ASSLWTGGGQF

J: TRBJ2-7
V: TRBV5-1
length: 11
CDR3: ASSLGDSGEQY

J: TRBJ1-6
V: TRBV19
length: 12
CDR3: ASSQILYNSPLH

J: TRBJ1-1
V: TRBV27
length: 9
CDR3: ASSRGQEAF

J: TRBJ1-1
V: TRBV19
length: 13
CDR3: ASGRTGTLNTEAF

J: TRBJ1-1
V: TRBV19
length: 11
CDR3: ASSISGNTEAF

J: TRBJ2-7
V: TRBV11-2
length: 10
CDR3: ASSSPRGEQY

J: TRBJ2-5
V: TRBV7-8
length: 12
CDR3: ASSLALARETQY

J: TRBJ1-6
V: TRBV5-6
length: 12
CDR3: ASSDSRRNSPLH

J: TRBJ2-5
V: TRBV7-7
length: 13
CDR3: ASSPGTGGTETQY

J: TRBJ2-7
V: TRBV9
length: 10
CDR3: ASSGTSYEQY

J: TRBJ1-4
V: TRBV5-1
length: 12
CDR3: ASSFGGSNEKLF

J: TRBJ2-1
V: TRBV2
length: 13
CDR3: ASSESAPRGGEQF

J: TRBJ2-1
V: TRBV5-4
length: 12
CDR3: ASHETGAYNEQF

J: TRBJ1-2
V: TRBV6-5
length: 14
CDR3: ASSYVRGGGDYGYT

J: TRBJ1-6
V: TRBV7-9
length: 10
CDR3: ASSPGNSPLH

J: TRBJ1-2
V: TRBV12-5
length: 15
CDR3: ASGLVVWSSPGDGYT

J: TRBJ1-2
V: TRBV5-4
length: 15
CDR3: ASNPGGTALHAYGYT

J: TRBJ2-7
V: TRBV11-2
length: 11
CDR3: ASSLGHNYEQY

J: TRBJ2-4
V: TRBV7-2
length: 14
CDR3: ASSLDGYLAKNIQY